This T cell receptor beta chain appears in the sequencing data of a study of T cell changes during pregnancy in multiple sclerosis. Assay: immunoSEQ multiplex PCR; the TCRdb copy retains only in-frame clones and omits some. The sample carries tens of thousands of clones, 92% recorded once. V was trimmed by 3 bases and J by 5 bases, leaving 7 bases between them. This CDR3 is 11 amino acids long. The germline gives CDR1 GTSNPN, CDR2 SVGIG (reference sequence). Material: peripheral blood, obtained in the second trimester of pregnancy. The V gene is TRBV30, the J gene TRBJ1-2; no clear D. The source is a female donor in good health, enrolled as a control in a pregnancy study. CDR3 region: CAWSPLYGYTF. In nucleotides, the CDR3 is TGTGCCTGGAGCCCACTGTATGGCTACACCTTC.